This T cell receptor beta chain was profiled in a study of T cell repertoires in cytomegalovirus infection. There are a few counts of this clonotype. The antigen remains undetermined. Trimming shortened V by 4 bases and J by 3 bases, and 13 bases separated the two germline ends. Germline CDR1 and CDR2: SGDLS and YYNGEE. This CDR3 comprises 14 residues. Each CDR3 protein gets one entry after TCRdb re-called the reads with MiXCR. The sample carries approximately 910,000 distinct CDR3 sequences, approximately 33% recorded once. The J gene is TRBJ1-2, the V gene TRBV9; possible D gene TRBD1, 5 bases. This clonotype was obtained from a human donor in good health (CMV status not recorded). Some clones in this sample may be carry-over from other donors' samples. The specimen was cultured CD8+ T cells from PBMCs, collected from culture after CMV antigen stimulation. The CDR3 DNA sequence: TGTGCCAGCAGCCCAGAGGGGAAGCACTATGGCTACACCTTC. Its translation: CASSPEGKHYGYTF.